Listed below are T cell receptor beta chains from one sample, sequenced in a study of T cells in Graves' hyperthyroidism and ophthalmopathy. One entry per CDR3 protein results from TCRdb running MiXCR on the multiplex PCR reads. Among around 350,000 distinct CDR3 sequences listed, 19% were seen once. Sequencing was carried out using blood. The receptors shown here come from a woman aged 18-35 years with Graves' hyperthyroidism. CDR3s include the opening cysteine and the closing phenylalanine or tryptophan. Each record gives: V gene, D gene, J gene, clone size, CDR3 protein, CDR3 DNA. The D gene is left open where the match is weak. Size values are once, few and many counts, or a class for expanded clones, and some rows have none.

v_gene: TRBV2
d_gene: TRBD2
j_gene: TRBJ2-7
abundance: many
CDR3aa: CASIFAGGRTSYEQYF
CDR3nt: TGTGCCAGCATTTTTGCGGGGGGGCGAACCTCCTACGAGCAGTACTTC

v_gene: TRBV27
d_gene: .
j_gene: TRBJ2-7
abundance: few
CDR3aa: CASSPPGGSHEQYF
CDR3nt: TGTGCCAGCAGCCCCCCCGGGGGCAGCCACGAGCAGTACTTC

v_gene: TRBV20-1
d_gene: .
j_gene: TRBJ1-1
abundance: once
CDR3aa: CLLHTGILGTEAFF
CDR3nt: TGCCTCCTTCATACCGGGATCTTAGGGACTGAAGCTTTCTTT

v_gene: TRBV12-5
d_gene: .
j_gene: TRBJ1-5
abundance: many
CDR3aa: CASGLRPAYNQPQHF
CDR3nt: TGTGCTAGTGGTTTAAGGCCGGCCTACAATCAGCCCCAGCATTTT

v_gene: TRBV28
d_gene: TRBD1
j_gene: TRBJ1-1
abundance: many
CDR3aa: CASQPGTVNTEAFF
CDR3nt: TGTGCCAGCCAACCCGGGACAGTGAACACTGAAGCTTTCTTT

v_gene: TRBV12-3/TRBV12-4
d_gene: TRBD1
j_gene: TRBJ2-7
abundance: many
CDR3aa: CASSSRQGANEQYF
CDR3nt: TGTGCCAGCAGTTCCCGACAGGGGGCTAACGAGCAGTACTTC

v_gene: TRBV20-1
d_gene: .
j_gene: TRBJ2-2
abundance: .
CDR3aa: CSARARGSTGELCF
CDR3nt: TGCAGTGCTAGGGCCCGGGGGTCCACCGGGGAGCTGTGTTTT

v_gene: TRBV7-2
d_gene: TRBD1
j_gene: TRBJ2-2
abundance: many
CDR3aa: CASSLRTGATGELFF
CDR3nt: TGTGCCAGCAGCTTAAGGACAGGGGCAACCGGGGAGCTGTTTTTT

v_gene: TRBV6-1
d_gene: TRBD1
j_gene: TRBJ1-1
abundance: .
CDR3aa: CASSAGTGWNTEAFF
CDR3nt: TGTGCCAGCAGTGCAGGGACAGGCTGGAACACTGAAGCTTTCTTT

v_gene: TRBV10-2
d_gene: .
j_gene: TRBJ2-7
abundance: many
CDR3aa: CASSESGAEIYEQYF
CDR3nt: TGCGCCAGCAGTGAGTCGGGAGCAGAAATCTACGAGCAGTACTTC

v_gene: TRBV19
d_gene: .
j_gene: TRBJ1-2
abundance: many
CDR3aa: CASSKAVPGQGAGYTF
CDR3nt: TGTGCCAGTAGTAAAGCCGTCCCAGGGCAGGGTGCCGGCTACACCTTC

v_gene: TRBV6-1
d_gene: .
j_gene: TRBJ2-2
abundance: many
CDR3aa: CASSKSLAGELFF
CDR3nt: TGTGCCAGCAGTAAAAGTTTGGCCGGGGAGCTGTTTTTT

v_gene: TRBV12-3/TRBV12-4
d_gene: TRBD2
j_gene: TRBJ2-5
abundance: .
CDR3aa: CASSNSGGALETQYF
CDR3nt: TGTGCCAGCAGTAATAGCGGGGGGGCTTTGGAGACCCAGTACTTC

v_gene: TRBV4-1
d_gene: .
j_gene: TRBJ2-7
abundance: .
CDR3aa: CASSQDEGTCAYEQYF
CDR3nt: TGCGCCAGCAGCCAAGACGAAGGGACATGTGCCTACGAGCAGTACTTC

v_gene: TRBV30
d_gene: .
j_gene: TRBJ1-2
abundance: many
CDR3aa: CAWIGGLNYGYTF
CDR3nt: TGTGCCTGGATCGGTGGGTTAAACTATGGCTACACCTTC

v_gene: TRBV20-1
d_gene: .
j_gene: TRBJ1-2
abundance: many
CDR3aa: CSARDQKGHTDYTF
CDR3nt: TGCAGTGCTAGAGATCAAAAGGGGCATACGGACTACACCTTC

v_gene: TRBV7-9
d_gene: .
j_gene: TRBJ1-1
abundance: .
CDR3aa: CASGDQGGGTEAFF
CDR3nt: TGTGCCAGTGGGGACCAGGGAGGGGGAACTGAAGCTTTCTTT

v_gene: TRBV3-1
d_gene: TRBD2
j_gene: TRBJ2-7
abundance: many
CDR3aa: CASSLRETSGAEQYF
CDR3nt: TGTGCCAGCAGCCTAAGGGAGACTAGCGGGGCCGAGCAGTACTTC

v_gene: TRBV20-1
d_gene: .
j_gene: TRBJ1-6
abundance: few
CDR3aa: CSARDSTQSSYNSPLHF
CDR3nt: TGCAGTGCTAGAGATTCCACCCAGAGCTCCTATAATTCACCCCTCCACTTT

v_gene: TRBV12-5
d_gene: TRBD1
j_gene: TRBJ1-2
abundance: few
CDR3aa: CASGLEKQGAFDYGYTF
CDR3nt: TGTGCTAGTGGTTTGGAAAAACAGGGGGCTTTCGACTATGGCTACACCTTC

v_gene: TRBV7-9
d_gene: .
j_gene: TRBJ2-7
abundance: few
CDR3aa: CASSFPQSGAEQYF
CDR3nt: TGTGCCAGCAGCTTTCCCCAATCCGGGGCCGAGCAGTACTTC

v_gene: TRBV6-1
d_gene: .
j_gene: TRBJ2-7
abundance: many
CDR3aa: CASSEVNEYEQYF
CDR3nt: TGTGCCAGCAGTGAAGTGAACGAATACGAGCAGTACTTC

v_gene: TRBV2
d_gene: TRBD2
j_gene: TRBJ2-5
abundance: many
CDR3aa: CASRERGSQETQYF
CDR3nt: TGTGCCAGCAGGGAGCGGGGCTCCCAAGAGACCCAGTACTTC

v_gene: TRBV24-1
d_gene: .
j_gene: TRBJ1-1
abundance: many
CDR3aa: CATSGPKNTEAFF
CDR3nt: TGTGCCACCAGTGGACCGAAGAACACTGAAGCTTTCTTT

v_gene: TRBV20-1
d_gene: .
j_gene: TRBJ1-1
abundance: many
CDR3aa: CSARVGSGVTEAFF
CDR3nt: TGCAGTGCTAGAGTAGGTTCGGGGGTCACTGAAGCTTTCTTT

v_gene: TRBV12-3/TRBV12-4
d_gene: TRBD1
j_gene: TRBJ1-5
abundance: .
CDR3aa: CASTPAGQGTQPQHF
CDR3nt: TGTGCCAGCACCCCAGCGGGACAGGGGACCCAGCCCCAGCATTTT

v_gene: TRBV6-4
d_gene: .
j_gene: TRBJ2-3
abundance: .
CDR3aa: CASSDKGSTDTQYF
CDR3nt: TGTGCCAGCAGTGATAAGGGGTCCACAGATACGCAGTATTTT

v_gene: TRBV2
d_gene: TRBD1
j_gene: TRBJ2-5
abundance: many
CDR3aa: CASSYHRGQETQYF
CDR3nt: TGTGCCAGCAGCTACCACAGGGGGCAAGAGACCCAGTACTTC

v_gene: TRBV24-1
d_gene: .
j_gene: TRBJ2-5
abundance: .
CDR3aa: CATSELGGRKYF
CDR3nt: TGTGCCACCAGTGAACTCGGGGGAAGAAAGTACTTC

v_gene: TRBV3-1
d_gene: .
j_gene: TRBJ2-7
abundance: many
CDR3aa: CASSQLRRASYEQYF
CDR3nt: TGTGCCAGCAGCCAATTACGGAGGGCCTCCTACGAGCAGTACTTC

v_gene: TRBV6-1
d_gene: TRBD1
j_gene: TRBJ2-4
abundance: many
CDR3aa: CASSGGTGFGIQYF
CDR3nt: TGTGCCAGCAGTGGGGGGACAGGGTTCGGCATTCAGTACTTC

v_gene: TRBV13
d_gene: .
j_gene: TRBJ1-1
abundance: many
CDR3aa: CASSHREYGNTEAFF
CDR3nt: TGTGCCAGCAGCCATAGGGAGTATGGGAACACTGAAGCTTTCTTT

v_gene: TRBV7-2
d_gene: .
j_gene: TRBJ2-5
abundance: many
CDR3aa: CASSSLARETQYF
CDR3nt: TGTGCCAGCAGCTCCCTAGCACGGGAGACCCAGTACTTC

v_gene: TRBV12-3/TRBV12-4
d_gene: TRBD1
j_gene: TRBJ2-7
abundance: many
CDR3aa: CASSVRTGGKIYEQYF
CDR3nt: TGTGCCAGCAGTGTCAGAACAGGGGGAAAAATCTACGAGCAGTACTTC

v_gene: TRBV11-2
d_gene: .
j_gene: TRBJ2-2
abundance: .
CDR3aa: CASSSLSGTGELFF
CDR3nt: TGTGCCAGCAGCTCCCTATCCGGTACCGGGGAGCTGTTTTTT

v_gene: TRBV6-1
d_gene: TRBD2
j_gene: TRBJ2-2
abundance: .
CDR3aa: CASKSGGLAGELFF
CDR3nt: TGTGCCAGCAAATCGGGGGGGCTCGCCGGGGAGCTGTTTTTT

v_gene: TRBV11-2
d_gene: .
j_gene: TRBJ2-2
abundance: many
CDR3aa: CASSLSSVGELFF
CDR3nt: TGTGCCAGCAGCTTATCGTCGGTCGGGGAGCTGTTTTTT

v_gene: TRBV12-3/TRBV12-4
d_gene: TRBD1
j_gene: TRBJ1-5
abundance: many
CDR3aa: CASSLMPLGTGVTNQPQHF
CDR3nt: TGTGCCAGCAGTTTAATGCCCCTCGGGACAGGGGTGACGAATCAGCCCCAGCATTTT

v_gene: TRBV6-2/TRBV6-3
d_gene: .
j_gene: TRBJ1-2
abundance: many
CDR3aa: CASSYLTGYGYTF
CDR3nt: TGTGCCAGCAGTTACTTGACAGGCTATGGCTACACCTTC

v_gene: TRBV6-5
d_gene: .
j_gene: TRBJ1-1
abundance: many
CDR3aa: CASSYGRPEAFF
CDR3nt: TGTGCCAGCAGTTACGGCAGACCCGAAGCTTTCTTT

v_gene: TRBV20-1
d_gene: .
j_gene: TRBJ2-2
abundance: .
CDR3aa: CSALRGNTGELFF
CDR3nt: TGCAGTGCGCTCAGGGGGAACACCGGGGAGCTGTTTTTT

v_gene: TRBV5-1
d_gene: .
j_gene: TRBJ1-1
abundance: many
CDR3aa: CASSLDQQNTEAFF
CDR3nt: TGCGCCAGCAGCTTGGACCAACAGAACACTGAAGCTTTCTTT